This T cell receptor beta chain was sequenced during a study of blood T cells in healthy people across ages. V lost 6 bases and J lost 1; bases outside the gene matches: 21. Germline V gives CDR1 DFQATT, CDR2 SNEGSKA (reference sequence). This CDR3 is built from 20 residues. Together with a sample-barcoded 5' primer, a J-beta primer mix was included in a second PCR lasting roughly 6 to 12 cycles. TCRdb re-analysed the 5' RACE reads in MiXCR, keeping a single row per CDR3 protein. Of over 950,000 distinct CDR3 sequences in the sample, 51% are singletons; the top ten hold 20% to 25%. Worth noting for this clonotype: The antigen is unknown.

Notes on the study in general: Considered underestimates were the diversity estimates obtained from one million T cells.

Caucasian, healthy and from Russia, the donors were aged between about 6 and 100. Material: blood. The rearrangement joins TRBV20-1 to TRBJ2-1; TRBD2 agrees at 10 bases. The TCR originated in an older woman in good health. CDR3 loop: CSALTPRLAGVKGSYNEQFF. CDR3 in DNA: TGCAGTGCCTTAACCCCACGGCTAGCGGGAGTAAAAGGATCCTACAATGAGCAGTTCTTC.